The next 8 T cell receptor beta chains were all read from a single sample in a study of T cell responses to AZD1222 COVID-19 vaccine. Clones were read by immunoSEQ multiplex PCR, and TCRdb kept only the in-frame ones, dropping some. The top ten clones hold around 4.9% of a sample with nearly 110,000 clones, roughly nine tenths of them seen once. Material: peripheral blood, obtained 28 days after the second AZD1222 dose. Receptors originate from an adult who received the AZD1222 COVID-19 vaccine.

CDR3 in amino acids: CASSLGGAPETQYF. CDR3 bases: TGTGCCAGCAGCTTAGGGGGGGCCCCGGAGACCCAGTACTTC. The rearrangement links TRBV7-2 to TRBJ2-5, with D possibly being TRBD1 or TRBD2 (6 bases each). Trimming cost V 1 base and J 5 bases, with 11 bases left between them. This CDR3 contains 14 residues. Germline V gene sequence: CDR1 SGHTA, CDR2 FQGNSA.

The rearrangement uses TRBV15 and TRBJ2-7; D is uncertain. The CDR3 is 15 residues long. Trimming left V 0 bases short and J 1 base short, with 10 bases between. Germline CDR1 and CDR2: LNHNV and YYDKDF (reference sequence). The CDR3 spells CATSRDVGMSYEQYF. The CDR3 DNA follows: TGTGCCACCAGCAGAGATGTGGGCATGTCCTACGAGCAGTACTTC.

The V and J genes are TRBV19 and TRBJ1-1, with D unclear. Looked up from germline, CDR1 is LNHDA and CDR2 is SQIVND (reference sequence). Trimming took off 4 bases at V and 5 bases at J, with 11 bases between the two ends. The CDR3 is made up of 13 amino acids. Here the CDR3 reads CASSRAGRTEAFF. The CDR3, as DNA: TGTGCCAGTAGTAGAGCTGGAAGGACTGAAGCTTTCTTT. The whole variable domain, remainder taken from reference TRBV19 and TRBJ1-1, is DGGITQSPKYLFRKEGQNVTLSCEQNLNHDAMYWYRQDPGQGLRLIYYSQIVNDFQKGDIAEGYSVSREKKESFPLTVTSAQKNPTAFYLCASSRAGRTEAFFGQGTRLTVV.

CDR3 region: CASGMGISNQPQHF. The CDR3 region has the DNA TGTGCCAGCGGAATGGGGATATCGAATCAGCCCCAGCATTTT. The rearrangement links TRBV2 to TRBJ1-5, with unresolved D. Per the germline V gene, CDR1 is SNHLY and CDR2 is FYNNEI. Trimming removed 8 bases at V and 4 bases at J, with 15 bases between. CDR3 length: 14 residues.

The chain uses TRBV29-1 and TRBJ1-2, with D possibly TRBD1 on 5 matching bases. The CDR3 is made up of 12 amino acids. V lost 4 bases to trimming and J lost 4 bases, with 10 bases between them. The germline V gene has CDR1 SQVTM and CDR2 ANQGSEA. CDR3 in DNA: TGCAGCGTTGGGGGCAGGGTCTATGGCTACACCTTC. Translation gives CSVGGRVYGYTF. Variable domain in full (rest from reference TRBV29-1 and TRBJ1-2): SAVISQKPSRDICQRGTSLTIQCQVDSQVTMMFWYRQQPGQSLTLIATANQGSEATYESGFVIDKFPISRPNLTFSTLTVSNMSPEDSSIYLCSVGGRVYGYTFGSGTRLTVV.

This chain uses TRBV6-6 with TRBJ1-1; TRBD1 matches 8 bases. The CDR3 runs 15 residues. CDR1 is MNHNY, CDR2 SVGAGI, per germline (reference sequence). Trimming took 2 bases from V and 4 from J; bases not matched to a gene: 6. As DNA, the CDR3 is TGTGCCAGCAGTTACCCTGACAGGGGTGGCACTGAAGCTTTCTTT. It encodes CASSYPDRGGTEAFF.

The gene calls are TRBV5-1 and TRBJ1-1; possibly TRBD1 for D (5 bases). V lost 0 bases to trimming and J lost 6 bases, with 18 bases between them. The CDR3 totals 16 residues. From germline, CDR1 is SGHRS and CDR2 YFSETQ. The CDR3 loop reads CASSLVFSREGAEAFF. As DNA, the CDR3 is TGCGCCAGCAGCTTGGTGTTCTCCAGGGAGGGTGCTGAAGCTTTCTTT.

The count of this clone is one. V usage is TRBV7-6 and J usage is TRBJ2-1, with TRBD1 matching over 8 bases. The ends lost 1 base at V and 8 bases at J; junction bases unmatched: 7. The germline CDR1 and CDR2 sequences are SGHVS and FNYEAQ. This CDR3 comprises 15 residues. The CDR3 coding sequence is TGTGCCAGCAGCTTAGAGCGACAGGGGTGGGATGAGCAGTTCTTC. This translates into CASSLERQGWDEQFF.